This TCR beta chain is from a study of blood T cell repertoires in COVID-19. Study information: Whether acute or convalescent, the COVID-19 samples came from the United States, Italy and Spain. From T cells, B-cell-depleted T cells, or PBMCs came the material, which was cDNA or gDNA.

V shed 1 base and J shed 0 bases, with 13 bases lying between them. This CDR3 contains 16 residues. CDR1 is MGHRA and CDR2 is YSYEKL in the germline V gene. Original data processing: Researchers report that nucleated cell counts were estimated from reference gene primer amplification. Clones were read by immunoSEQ multiplex PCR, and TCRdb kept only the in-frame ones, dropping some. V, J and clone size are those of that table, while D and trimming were read from the DNA. This sample has under 350,000 clones, with roughly 85% found just once. The TCR was taken from a human donor in a cohort sampled during active COVID-19. The chain has TRBV4-1 and TRBJ2-7; unclear D gene. Sample: peripheral blood. CDR3 loop: CASSQGSMESSYEQYF. Written as DNA, the CDR3 is TGCGCCAGCAGCCAAGGATCGATGGAGAGCTCCTACGAGCAGTACTTC.